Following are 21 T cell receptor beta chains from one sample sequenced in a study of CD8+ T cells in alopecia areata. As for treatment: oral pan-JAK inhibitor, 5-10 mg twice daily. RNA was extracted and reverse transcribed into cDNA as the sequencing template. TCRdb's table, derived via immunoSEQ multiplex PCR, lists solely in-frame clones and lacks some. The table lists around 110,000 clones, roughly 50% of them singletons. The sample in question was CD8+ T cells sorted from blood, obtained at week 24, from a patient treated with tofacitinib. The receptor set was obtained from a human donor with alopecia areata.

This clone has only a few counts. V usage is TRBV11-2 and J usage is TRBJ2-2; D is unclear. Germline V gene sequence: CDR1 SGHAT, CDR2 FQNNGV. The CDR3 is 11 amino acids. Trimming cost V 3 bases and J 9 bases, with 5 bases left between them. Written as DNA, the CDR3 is TGTGCCAGCAGCTTGGGGAGGGAGCTGTTTTTT. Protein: CASSLGRELFF.

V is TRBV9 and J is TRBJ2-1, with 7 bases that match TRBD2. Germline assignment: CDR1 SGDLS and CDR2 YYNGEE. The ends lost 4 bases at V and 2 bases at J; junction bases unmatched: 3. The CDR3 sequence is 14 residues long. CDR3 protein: CASSQGLPYNEQFF. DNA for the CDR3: TGTGCCAGCAGCCAGGGACTACCCTACAATGAGCAGTTCTTC. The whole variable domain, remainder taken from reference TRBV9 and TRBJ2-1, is DSGVTQTPKHLITATGQRVTLRCSPRSGDLSVYWYQQSLDQGLQFLIQYYNGEERAKGNILERFSAQQFPDLHSELNLSSLELGDSALYFCASSQGLPYNEQFFGPGTRLTVL.

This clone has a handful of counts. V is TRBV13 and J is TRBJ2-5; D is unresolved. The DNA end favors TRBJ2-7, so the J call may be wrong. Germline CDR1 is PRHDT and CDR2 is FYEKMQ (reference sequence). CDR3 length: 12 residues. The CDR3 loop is CASSQRDYEQYF. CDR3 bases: TGTGCCAGCAGCCAAAGGGATTACGAGCAGTACTTC.

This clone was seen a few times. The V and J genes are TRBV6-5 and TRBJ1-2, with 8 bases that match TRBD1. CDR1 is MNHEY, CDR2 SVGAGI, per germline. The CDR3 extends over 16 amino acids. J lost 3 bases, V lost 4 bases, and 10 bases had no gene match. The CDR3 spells CASSSGALTGDYGYTF. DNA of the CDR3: TGTGCCAGCAGTTCAGGCGCGTTGACAGGGGACTATGGCTACACCTTC.

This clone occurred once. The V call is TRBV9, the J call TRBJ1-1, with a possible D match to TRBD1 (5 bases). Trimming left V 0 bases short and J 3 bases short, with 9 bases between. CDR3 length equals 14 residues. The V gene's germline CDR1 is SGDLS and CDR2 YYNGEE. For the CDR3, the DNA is TGTGCCAGCAGCGTAGTCGGGGGGGACACTGAAGCTTTCTTT. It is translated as CASSVVGGDTEAFF.

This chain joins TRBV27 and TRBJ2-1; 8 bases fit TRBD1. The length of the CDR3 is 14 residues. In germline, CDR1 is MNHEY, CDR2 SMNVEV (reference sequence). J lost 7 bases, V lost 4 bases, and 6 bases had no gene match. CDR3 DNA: TGTGCCAGCAGTTGGGACAGGTTGGGGAATGAGCAGTTCTTC. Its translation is CASSWDRLGNEQFF.

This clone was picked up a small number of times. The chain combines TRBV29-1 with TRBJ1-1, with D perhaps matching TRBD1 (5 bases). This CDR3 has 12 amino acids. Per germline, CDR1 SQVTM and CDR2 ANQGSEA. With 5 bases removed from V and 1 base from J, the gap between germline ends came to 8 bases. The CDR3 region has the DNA TGCAGCGTTTCACAGGAGAACACTGAAGCTTTCTTT. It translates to CSVSQENTEAFF.

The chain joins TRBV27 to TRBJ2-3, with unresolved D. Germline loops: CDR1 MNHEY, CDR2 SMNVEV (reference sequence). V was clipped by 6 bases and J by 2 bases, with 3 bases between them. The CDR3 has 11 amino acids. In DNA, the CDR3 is TGTGCCAGCAGCAACACAGATACGCAGTATTTT. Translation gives CASSNTDTQYF.

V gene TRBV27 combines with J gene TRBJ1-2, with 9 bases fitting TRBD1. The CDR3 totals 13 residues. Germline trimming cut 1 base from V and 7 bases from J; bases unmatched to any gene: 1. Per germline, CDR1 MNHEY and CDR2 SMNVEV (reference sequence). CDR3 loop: CASSLLQGAGYTF. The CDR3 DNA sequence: TGTGCCAGCAGTTTATTACAGGGGGCTGGCTACACCTTC.

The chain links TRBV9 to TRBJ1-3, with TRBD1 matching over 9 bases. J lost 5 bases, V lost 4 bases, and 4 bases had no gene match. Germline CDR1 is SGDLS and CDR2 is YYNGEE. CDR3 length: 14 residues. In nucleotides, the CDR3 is TGTGCCAGCAGCCAAACAGGGGGCAGAAACACCATATATTTT. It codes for CASSQTGGRNTIYF.

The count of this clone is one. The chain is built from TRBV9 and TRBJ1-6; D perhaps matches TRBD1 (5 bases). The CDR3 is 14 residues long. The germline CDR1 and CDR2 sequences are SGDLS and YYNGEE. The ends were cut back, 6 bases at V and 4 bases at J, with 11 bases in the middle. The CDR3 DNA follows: TGTGCCAGCACCGGGGGGACTTATAATTCACCCCTCCACTTT. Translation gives CASTGGTYNSPLHF.

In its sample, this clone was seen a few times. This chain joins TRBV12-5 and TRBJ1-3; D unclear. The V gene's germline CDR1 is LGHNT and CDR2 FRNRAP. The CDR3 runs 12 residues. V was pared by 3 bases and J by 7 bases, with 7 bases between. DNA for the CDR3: TGTGCTAGTGGTTTTGGATTTAACACCATATATTTT. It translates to CASGFGFNTIYF.

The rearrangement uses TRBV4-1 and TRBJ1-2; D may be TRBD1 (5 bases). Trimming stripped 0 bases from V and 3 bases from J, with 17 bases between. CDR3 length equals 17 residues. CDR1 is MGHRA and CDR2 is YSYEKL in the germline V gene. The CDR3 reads CASSQDPAGEGYYGYTF. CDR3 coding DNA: TGCGCCAGCAGCCAAGATCCCGCGGGTGAGGGGTACTATGGCTACACCTTC.

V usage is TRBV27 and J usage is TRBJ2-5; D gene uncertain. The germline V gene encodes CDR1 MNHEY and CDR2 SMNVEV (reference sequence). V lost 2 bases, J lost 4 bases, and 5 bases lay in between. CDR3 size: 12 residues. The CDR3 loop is CASSLDGETQYF. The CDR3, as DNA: TGTGCCAGCAGTTTAGACGGAGAGACCCAGTACTTC.

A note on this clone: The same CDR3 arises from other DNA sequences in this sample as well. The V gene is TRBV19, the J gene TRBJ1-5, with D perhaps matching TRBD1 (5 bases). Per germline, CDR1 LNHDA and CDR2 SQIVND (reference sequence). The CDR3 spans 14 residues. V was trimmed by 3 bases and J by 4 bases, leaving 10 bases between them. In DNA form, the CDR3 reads TGTGCCAGTAGTATTAGGGACCGAAATCAGCCCCAGCATTTT. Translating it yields CASSIRDRNQPQHF.

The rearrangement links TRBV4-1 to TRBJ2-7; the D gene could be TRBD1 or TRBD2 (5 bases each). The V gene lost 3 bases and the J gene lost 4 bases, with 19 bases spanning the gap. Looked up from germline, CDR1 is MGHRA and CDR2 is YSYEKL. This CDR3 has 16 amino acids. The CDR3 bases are TGCGCCAGCAGCCAGAAAGGGACCACCCATCAGTACGAGCAGTACTTC. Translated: CASSQKGTTHQYEQYF.

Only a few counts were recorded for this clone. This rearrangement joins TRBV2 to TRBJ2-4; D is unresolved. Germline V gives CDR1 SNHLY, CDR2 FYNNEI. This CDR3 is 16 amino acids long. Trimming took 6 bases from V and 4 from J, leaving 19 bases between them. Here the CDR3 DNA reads TGTGCCAGCAGGGCAAGATTAGGGCCTGGGAAAAACATTCAGTACTTC. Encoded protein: CASRARLGPGKNIQYF.

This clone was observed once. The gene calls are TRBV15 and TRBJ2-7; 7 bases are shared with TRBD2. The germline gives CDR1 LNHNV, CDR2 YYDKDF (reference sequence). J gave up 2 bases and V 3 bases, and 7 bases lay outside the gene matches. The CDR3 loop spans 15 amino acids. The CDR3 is CATSSERDLTYEQYF. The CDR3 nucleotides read TGTGCCACCAGCAGCGAGCGGGACCTTACCTACGAGCAGTACTTC.

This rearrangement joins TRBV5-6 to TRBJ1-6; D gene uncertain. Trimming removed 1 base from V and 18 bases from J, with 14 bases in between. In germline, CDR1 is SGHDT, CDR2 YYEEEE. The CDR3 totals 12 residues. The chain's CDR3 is CASSLYGSEAHF. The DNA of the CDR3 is TGTGCCAGCAGCTTGTACGGCAGTGAGGCCCACTTT.

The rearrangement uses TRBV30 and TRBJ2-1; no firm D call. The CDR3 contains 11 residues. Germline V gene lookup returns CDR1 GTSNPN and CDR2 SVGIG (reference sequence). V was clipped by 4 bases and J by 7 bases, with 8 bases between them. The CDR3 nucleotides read TGTGCCTGGACCCTTTTGAATGAGCAGTTCTTC. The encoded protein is CAWTLLNEQFF.

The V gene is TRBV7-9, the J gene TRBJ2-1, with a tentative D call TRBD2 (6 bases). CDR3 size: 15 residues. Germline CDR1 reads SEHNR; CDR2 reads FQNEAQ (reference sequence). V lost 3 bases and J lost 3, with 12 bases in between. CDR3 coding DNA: TGTGCCAGCAGCTTTTTCCAGGGAGGCTACAATGAGCAGTTCTTC. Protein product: CASSFFQGGYNEQFF. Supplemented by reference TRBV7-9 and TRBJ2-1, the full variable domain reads DTGVSQNPRHKITKRGQNVTFRCDPISEHNRLYWYRQTLGQGPEFLTYFQNEAQLEKSRLLSDRFSAERPKGSFSTLEIQRTEQGDSAMYLCASSFFQGGYNEQFFGPGTRLTVL.